This T cell receptor (beta chain) is drawn from a study of shared clonotypes between healthy human individuals. About this clone itself: Its target is unknown.

This CDR3 has 14 residues. Trimming pared 5 bases from V and 1 base from J, leaving 12 bases between. CDR1 is SGHAT and CDR2 is FQDESV in the germline V gene (reference sequence). Study-level findings and limits: An expected dependence of interdonor clonotype sharing on sequencing depth was noted.

Positive CCR7 selection of CD45RO-negative cells yielded the naive CD8 cells, and terminally differentiated effector memory CD45RA+ cells were excluded. Profiled with immunoSEQ multiplex PCR; TCRdb holds only in-frame clones, not every one. This table has around 650,000 clones, approximately 96% appearing once. This receptor was identified in a woman aged 25 to 39 in good health. What was sequenced was naive CD8+ T cells sorted from blood. This rearrangement joins TRBV11-1 to TRBJ2-7, with no clear D. CDR3 in amino acids: CASSPPTPSYEQYF. In nucleotides, the CDR3 is TGTGCCAGCAGCCCCCCGACGCCGTCCTACGAGCAGTACTTC.